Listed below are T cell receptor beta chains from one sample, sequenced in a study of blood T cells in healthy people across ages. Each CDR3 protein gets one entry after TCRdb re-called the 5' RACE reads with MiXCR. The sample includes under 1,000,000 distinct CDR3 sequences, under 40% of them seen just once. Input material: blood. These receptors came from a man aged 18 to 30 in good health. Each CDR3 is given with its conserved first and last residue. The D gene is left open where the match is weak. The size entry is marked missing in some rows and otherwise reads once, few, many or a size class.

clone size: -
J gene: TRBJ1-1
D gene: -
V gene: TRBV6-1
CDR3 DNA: TGTGCCAGCAGTGAGCAGGGATGGGGGAACACTGAAGCTTTCTTT
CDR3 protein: CASSEQGWGNTEAFF

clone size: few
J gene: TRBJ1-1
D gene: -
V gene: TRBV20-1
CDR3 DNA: TGCAGTGCTAGAGACCCCTCCCAGGGCGGCACTGAAGCTTTCTTT
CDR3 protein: CSARDPSQGGTEAFF

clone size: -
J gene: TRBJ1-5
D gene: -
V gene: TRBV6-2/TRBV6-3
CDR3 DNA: TGTGCCAGCAGTTACTCCCTCCGAGGCGACAATCAGCCCCAGCATTTT
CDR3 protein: CASSYSLRGDNQPQHF

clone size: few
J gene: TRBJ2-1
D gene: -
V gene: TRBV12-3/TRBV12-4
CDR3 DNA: TGTGCCAGCAGTTTGACCTGGACAGCCGACAATGAGCAGTTCTTC
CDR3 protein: CASSLTWTADNEQFF

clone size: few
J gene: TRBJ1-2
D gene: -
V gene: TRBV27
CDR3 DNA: TGTGCCAGCAGTTTAAAGATTAACTATGGCTACACCTTC
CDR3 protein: CASSLKINYGYTF

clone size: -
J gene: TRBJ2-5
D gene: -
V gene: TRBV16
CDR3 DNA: TGTGCCAGCAGCCTACAGGGCGAGAGGGAGCAGTACTTC
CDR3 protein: CASSLQGEREQYF

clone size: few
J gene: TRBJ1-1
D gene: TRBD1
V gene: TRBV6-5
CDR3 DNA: TGTGCCAGCAGTTCCTTCCTTGGACAGGGTCATGCTGAAGCTTTCTTT
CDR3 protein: CASSSFLGQGHAEAFF

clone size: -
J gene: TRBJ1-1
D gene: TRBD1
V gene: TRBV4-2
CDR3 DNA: TGTGCCAGCAGCCAGGTAGGGGGCGCCGGCACTGAAGCTTTCTTT
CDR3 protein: CASSQVGGAGTEAFF

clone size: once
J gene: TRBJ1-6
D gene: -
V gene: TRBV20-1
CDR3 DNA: TGCAGTGCTAGAGTGCGGGGAGGGAATAATTCACCCCTCCACTTT
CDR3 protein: CSARVRGGNNSPLHF

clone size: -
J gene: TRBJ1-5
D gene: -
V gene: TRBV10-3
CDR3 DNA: TGTGCCATCAGTGAGTCGAGTCCATTAGATAGCAATCAGCCCCAGCATTTT
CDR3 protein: CAISESSPLDSNQPQHF

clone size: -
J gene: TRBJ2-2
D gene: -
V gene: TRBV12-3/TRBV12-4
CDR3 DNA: TGTGCCAGCAGAAGGGGCGGGGAACTGTTTTTT
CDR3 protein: CASRRGGELFF

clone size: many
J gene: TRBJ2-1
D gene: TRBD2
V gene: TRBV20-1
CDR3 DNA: TGCAGTGCTAGAGATCCTATCCTCGGGTCGACGGCGGGGGGGATAACCTACAATGAGCAGTTCTTC
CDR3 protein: CSARDPILGSTAGGITYNEQFF

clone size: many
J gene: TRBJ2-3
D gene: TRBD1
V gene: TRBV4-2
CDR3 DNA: TGTGCCAGCAGCCAAGGTGAGGGACAGTCGTTGGATACGCAGTATTTT
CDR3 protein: CASSQGEGQSLDTQYF

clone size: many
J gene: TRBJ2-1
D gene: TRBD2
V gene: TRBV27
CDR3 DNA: TGTGCCAGCTGTTACGGGGGGATCCACAATGAGCAGTTCTTC
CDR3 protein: CASCYGGIHNEQFF

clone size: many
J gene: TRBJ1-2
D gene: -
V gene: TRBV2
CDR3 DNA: TGTGCCAGCAGTCCCTTGAGTGGAGGGGGTGGCTACACCTTC
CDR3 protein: CASSPLSGGGGYTF

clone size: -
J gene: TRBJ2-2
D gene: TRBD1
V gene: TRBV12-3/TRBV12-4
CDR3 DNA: TGTGCCAGCGGCATCCAGGGGGCCGGGGAGCTGTTTTTT
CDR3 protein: CASGIQGAGELFF

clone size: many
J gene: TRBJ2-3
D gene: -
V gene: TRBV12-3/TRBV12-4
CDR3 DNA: TGTGCCAGCACCCCCGGGGAGATGAGGACGCAGTATTTT
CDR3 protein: CASTPGEMRTQYF

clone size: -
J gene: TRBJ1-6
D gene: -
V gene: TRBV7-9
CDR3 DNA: TGTGCCAGCAGCTTAGGGACTATAAGATCACCCCTCCACTTT
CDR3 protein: CASSLGTIRSPLHF

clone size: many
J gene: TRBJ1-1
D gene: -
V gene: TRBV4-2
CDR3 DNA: TGTGCCAGCAGCCCTGAACAGGGAATGAACACTGAAGCTTTCTTT
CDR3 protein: CASSPEQGMNTEAFF

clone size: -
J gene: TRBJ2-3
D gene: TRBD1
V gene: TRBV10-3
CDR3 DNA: TGTGCCATCAGCGGACAGGGAAGCACCACAGATACGCAGTATTTT
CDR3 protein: CAISGQGSTTDTQYF

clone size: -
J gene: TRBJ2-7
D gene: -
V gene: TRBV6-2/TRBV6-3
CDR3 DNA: TGTGCCAGCAGTTACACCGAAGCCCACGAGCAGTACTTC
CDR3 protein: CASSYTEAHEQYF

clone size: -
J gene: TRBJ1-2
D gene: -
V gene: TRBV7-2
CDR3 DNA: TGTGCCAGCAGCCCAGCCCGGGACCGAATTAACTATGGCTACACCTTC
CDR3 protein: CASSPARDRINYGYTF

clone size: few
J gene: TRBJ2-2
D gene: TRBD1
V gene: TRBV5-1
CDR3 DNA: TGCGCCAGCAGCTTGGAGACAGGGCACACCGGGGAGCTGTTTTTT
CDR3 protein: CASSLETGHTGELFF

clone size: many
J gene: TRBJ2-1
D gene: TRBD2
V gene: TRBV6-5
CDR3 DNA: TGTGCCAGCAGCCTGACTAGCGGCACGCTCTACAATGAGCAGTTCTTC
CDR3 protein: CASSLTSGTLYNEQFF

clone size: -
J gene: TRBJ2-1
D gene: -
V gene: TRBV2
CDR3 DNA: TGTGCCAGCACTCGAACAGGAGGTCCAAGAGAGCAGTTCTTC
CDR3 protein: CASTRTGGPREQFF

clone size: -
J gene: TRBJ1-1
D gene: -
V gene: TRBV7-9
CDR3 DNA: TGTGCCAGCAGCTTAACCGGAGGCCTGGCTTTCTTT
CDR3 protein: CASSLTGGLAFF

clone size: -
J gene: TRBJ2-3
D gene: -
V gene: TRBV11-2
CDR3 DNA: TGTGCCAGCAGCTCCCAACGGACAGCTAGCACAGATACGCGGTATTTT
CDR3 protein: CASSSQRTASTDTRYF

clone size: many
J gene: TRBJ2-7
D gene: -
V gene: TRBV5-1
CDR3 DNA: TGCGCCAGCAGCTTGGTTACACAGGGAACCCGCGAGCAGTACTTC
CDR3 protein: CASSLVTQGTREQYF

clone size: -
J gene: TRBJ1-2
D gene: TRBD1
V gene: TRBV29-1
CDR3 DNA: TGCAGCGTTGAAGCAGAGTCCTGGACAGGGGCTAACTATGGCTACACCTTC
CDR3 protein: CSVEAESWTGANYGYTF

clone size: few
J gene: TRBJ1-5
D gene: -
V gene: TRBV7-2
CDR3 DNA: TGTGCCAGCAGCTTAGCGCCGATGATACAGCCCCAGCATTTT
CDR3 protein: CASSLAPMIQPQHF

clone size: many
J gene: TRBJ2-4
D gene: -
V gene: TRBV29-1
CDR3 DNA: TGCAGCGGCCGGGCGGGGTCGGACATTCAGTACTTC
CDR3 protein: CSGRAGSDIQYF

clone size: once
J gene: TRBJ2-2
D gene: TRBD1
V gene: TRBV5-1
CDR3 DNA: TGCGCCAGCAGCCCGGACAGGTCCGGGGAGCTGTTTTTT
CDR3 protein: CASSPDRSGELFF

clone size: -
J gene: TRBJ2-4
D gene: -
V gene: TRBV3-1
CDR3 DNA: TGTGCCAGCAGCCAAGACTGCATTCAGTACTTC
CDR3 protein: CASSQDCIQYF

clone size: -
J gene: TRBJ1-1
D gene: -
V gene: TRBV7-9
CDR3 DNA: TGTGCCAGCAGCCTCGGACACCTTGAAGCTTTCTTT
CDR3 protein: CASSLGHLEAFF

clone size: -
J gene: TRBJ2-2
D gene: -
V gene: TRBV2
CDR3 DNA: TGTGCCAGCACCGGGACCACAAACACCGGGGAGCTGTTTTTT
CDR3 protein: CASTGTTNTGELFF

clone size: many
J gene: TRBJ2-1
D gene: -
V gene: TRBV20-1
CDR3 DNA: TGCAGTGCTAGAGCGAATTCCCCATACTACAATGAGCAGTTCTTC
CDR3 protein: CSARANSPYYNEQFF

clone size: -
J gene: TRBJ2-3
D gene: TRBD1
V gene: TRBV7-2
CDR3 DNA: TGTGCCAGCAGCGGCCGGACAGGGGGACCAGATACGCAGTATTTT
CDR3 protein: CASSGRTGGPDTQYF

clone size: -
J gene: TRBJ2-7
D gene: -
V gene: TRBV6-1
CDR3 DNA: TGTGCCAGCAGTGATGCACAGGTCCCACGCTACGAGCAGTACTTC
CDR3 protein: CASSDAQVPRYEQYF

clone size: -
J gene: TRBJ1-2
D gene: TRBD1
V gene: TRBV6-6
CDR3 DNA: TGTGCCAGCAGCCCCGGGACAGGGGCCCTAATGGGTTATGGCTACACCTTC
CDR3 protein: CASSPGTGALMGYGYTF

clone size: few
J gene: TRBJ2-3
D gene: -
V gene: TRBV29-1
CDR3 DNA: TGCAGCGCCACGACCCGGGGTGGGAGTTCAGATACGCAGTATTTT
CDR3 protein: CSATTRGGSSDTQYF